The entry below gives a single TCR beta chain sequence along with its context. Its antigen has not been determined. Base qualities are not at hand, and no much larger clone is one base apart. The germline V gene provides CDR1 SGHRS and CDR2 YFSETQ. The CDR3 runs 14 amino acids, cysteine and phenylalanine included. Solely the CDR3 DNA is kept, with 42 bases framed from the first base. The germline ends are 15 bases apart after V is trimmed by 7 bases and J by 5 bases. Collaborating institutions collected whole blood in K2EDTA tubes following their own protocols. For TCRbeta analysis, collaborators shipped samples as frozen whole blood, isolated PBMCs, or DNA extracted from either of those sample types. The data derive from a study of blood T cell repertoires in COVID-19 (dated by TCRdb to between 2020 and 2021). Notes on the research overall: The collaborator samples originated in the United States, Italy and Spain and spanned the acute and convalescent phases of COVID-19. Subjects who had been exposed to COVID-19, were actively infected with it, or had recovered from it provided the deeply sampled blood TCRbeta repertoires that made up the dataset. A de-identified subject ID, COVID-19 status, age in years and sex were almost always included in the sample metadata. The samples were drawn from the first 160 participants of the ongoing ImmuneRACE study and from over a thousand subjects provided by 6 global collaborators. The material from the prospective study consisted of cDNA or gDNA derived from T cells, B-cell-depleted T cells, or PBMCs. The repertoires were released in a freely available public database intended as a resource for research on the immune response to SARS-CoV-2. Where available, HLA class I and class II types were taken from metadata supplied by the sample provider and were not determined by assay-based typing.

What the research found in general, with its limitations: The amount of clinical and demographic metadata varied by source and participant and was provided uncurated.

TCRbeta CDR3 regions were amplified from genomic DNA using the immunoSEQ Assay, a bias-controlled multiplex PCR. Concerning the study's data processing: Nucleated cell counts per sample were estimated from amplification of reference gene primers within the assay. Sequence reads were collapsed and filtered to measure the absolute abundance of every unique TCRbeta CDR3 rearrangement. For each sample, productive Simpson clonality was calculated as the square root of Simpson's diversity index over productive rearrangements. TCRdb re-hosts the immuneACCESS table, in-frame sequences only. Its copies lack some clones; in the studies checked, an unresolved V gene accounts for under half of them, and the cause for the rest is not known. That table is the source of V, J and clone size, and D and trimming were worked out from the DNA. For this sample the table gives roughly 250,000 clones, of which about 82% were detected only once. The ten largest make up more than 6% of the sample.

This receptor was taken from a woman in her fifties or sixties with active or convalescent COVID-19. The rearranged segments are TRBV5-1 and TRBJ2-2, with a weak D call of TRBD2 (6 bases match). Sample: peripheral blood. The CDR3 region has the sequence CASSRDSLTGELFF. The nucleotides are TGCGCCAGCTCCCGGGACTCTCTGACCGGGGAGCTGTTTTTT.